The T cell receptor beta chain under discussion was sequenced for a study of blood T cell repertoires in COVID-19. In the study overall: The cDNA or gDNA used as material had been derived from T cells, B-cell-depleted T cells, or PBMCs.

Germline V gives CDR1 SGDLS, CDR2 YYNGEE. The CDR3 sequence is 16 residues long. Trimming took 2 bases from V and 7 from J; bases not matched to a gene: 5. Some clones are missing from TCRdb's copy, which holds only in-frame ones; the method was immunoSEQ multiplex PCR. The sample holds some 300,000 clones, more than 75% seen once. The V and J genes are TRBV9 and TRBJ2-1; 14 bases fit TRBD2. The sample taken for sequencing was PBMCs or T cells enriched from blood (not recorded which). The origin of this receptor is a woman aged 55 to 70 in a cohort exposed to, infected with or recovered from COVID-19 (not recorded which). CDR3: CASSVSGTSGRNEQFF. The CDR3 coding sequence is TGTGCCAGCAGCGTGTCCGGGACTAGCGGGAGAAATGAGCAGTTCTTC. The variable domain in full, completed from reference TRBV9 and TRBJ2-1, reads DSGVTQTPKHLITATGQRVTLRCSPRSGDLSVYWYQQSLDQGLQFLIQYYNGEERAKGNILERFSAQQFPDLHSELNLSSLELGDSALYFCASSVSGTSGRNEQFFGPGTRLTVL.